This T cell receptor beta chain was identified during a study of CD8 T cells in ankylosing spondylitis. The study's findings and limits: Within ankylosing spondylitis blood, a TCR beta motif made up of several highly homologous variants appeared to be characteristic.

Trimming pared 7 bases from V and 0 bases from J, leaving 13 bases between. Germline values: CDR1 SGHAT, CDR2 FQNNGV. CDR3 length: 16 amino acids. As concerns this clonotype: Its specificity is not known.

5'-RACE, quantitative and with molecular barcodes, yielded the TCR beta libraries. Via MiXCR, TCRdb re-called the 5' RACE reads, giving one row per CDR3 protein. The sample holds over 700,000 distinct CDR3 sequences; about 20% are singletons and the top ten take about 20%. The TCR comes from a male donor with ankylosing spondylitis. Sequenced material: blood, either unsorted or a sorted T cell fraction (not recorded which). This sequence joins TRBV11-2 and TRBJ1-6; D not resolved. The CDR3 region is CASKERVSSYNSPLHF. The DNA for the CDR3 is TGTGCCAGCAAGGAGCGCGTGAGCTCCTATAATTCACCCCTCCACTTT.